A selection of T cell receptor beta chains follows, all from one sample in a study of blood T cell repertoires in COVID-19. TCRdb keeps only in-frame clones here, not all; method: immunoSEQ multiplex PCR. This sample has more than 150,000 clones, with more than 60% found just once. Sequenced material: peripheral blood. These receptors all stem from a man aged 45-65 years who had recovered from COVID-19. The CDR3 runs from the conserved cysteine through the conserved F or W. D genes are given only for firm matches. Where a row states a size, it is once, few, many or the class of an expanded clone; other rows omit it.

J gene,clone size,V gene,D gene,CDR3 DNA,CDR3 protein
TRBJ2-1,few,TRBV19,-,TGTGCCAGTACTATAGGGGGGGGCAATGAGCAGTTCTTC,CASTIGGGNEQFF
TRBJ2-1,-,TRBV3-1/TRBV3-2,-,TGTGCCAGCAATGCTGCCGGTCGCGGGACAGACAATGAGCAGTTCTTC,CASNAAGRGTDNEQFF
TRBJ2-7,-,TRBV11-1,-,TGTGCCAGCAGTCCGCGTAGTGGGAGTGGATCCTACGAGCAGTACTTC,CASSPRSGSGSYEQYF
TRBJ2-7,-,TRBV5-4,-,TGTGCCAGCCTGCCGCAGGCTACCTACGAGCAGTACTTC,CASLPQATYEQYF
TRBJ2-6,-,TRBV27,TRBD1,TGTGCCAGCAGCCTCCGGGACAGGGTAGCTGGGGCCAACGTCCTGACTTTC,CASSLRDRVAGANVLTF
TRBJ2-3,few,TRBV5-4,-,TGTGCCAGCAGCTTGAAGGCCCATGGGGCCGATACGCAGTATTTT,CASSLKAHGADTQYF
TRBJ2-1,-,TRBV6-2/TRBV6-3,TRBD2,TGTGCCAGCAGTTACGGGACTAGAGACAATGAGCAGTTCTTC,CASSYGTRDNEQFF
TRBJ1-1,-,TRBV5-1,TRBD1,TGCGCCAGCAGCTTGAGACAGGGGTTGGACACTGAAGCTTTCTTT,CASSLRQGLDTEAFF
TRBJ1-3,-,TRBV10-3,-,TGTGCCACCGTAGGGGTCAGGGTGTCTACTGGAAACACCATATATTTT,CATVGVRVSTGNTIYF
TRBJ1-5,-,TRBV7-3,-,TGTGCCAGCAGCCCCCCACATCGATTAGGACAGATGGACGGCAATCAGCCCCAGCATTTT,CASSPPHRLGQMDGNQPQHF